Following are 17 T cell receptor beta chains from one sample sequenced in a study of glioma-infiltrating T cells after dendritic cell vaccination. Profiling relied on immunoSEQ multiplex PCR, and the TCRdb table lists in-frame clones only, not all of them. The sample carries about 94,000 clones, 80% recorded once. Time point noted: after dendritic cell vaccination, including at tumor progression/relapse. The sequences come from blood, collected after dendritic cell vaccination. The receptors come from a human donor with glioblastoma.

The chain combines TRBV5-1 with TRBJ2-1, with a tentative D call TRBD2 (6 bases). CDR1 is SGHRS and CDR2 is YFSETQ in the germline V gene. The CDR3 contains 15 residues. V lost 4 bases and J lost 3, with 14 bases in between. CDR3 in DNA: TGCGCCAGCAGCCCCGGGGACTTGATCTACAATGAGCAGTTCTTC. Translating it yields CASSPGDLIYNEQFF.

The rearrangement uses TRBV6-5 and TRBJ1-5; D remains unclear. Germline lookup yields CDR1 MNHEY and CDR2 SVGAGI. This CDR3 comprises 13 residues. The V and J ends lost 5 bases and 6 bases respectively, with 11 bases between them. The CDR3 DNA is TGTGCCAGCAGTAGACGTGGGCCTCAGCCCCAGCATTTT. Amino acid sequence: CASSRRGPQPQHF.

A single count supports this clone. The chain links TRBV7-9 to TRBJ2-3, with 12 bases matching TRBD1. This CDR3 spans 14 amino acids. The germline gives CDR1 SEHNR, CDR2 FQNEAQ (reference sequence). With 5 bases clipped from V and 4 bases from J, the junction kept 1 base outside the gene matches. CDR3 sequence reads: CASSRDRGPDTQYF. CDR3 coding DNA: TGTGCCAGCAGCCGGGACAGGGGGCCAGATACGCAGTATTTT. The full variable domain, with the rest looked up from reference TRBV7-9 and TRBJ2-3, is DTGVSQNPRHKITKRGQNVTFRCDPISEHNRLYWYRQTLGQGPEFLTYFQNEAQLEKSRLLSDRFSAERPKGSFSTLEIQRTEQGDSAMYLCASSRDRGPDTQYFGPGTRLTVL.

V is TRBV27 and J is TRBJ1-6; 7 nucleotides match TRBD1. Per germline, CDR1 MNHEY and CDR2 SMNVEV (reference sequence). The V and J ends lost 6 bases and 7 bases, in that order; junction bases with no gene match: 6. The CDR3 extends over 14 amino acids. CDR3: CASSRQGRNSPLHF. The DNA for the CDR3 is TGTGCCAGCAGCCGACAGGGTCGAAATTCACCCCTCCACTTT.

In regard to this clone: Additional DNA sequences in this sample encode the identical CDR3. The rearrangement links TRBV5-1 to TRBJ2-2; 7 positions match TRBD2. The V segment lost 0 bases and the J segment 3 bases; nucleotides outside the gene matches: 2. This CDR3 is 15 amino acids long. Germline V CDR1 and CDR2: SGHRS, YFSETQ. The chain's CDR3 is CASSLVAGDTGELFF. CDR3 nucleotide sequence: TGCGCCAGCAGCTTGGTCGCGGGAGACACCGGGGAGCTGTTTTTT.

The DNA for the CDR3 is TGTGCCAGCAGGGCCGGGGAGGGGGGGTCCTACGAGCAGTACTTC. The encoded protein is CASRAGEGGSYEQYF. The chain carries TRBV6-1 and TRBJ2-7; possible D gene TRBD2, 7 bases. V was pared by 6 bases and J by 1 base, with 16 bases between. The CDR3 consists of 15 residues. CDR1 is MNHNS, CDR2 SASEGT, per germline.

V and J are TRBV6-6 and TRBJ2-7, with unresolved D. The CDR3 extends over 13 amino acids. V lost 0 bases to trimming and J lost 3 bases, with 6 bases between them. CDR1 MNHNY and CDR2 SVGAGI come from the germline V gene (reference sequence). The CDR3 sequence is CASSYSGSYEQYF. CDR3 sequence (DNA): TGTGCCAGCAGTTACTCGGGCAGCTACGAGCAGTACTTC.

About this clone itself: The identical CDR3 is also encoded by other nucleotide sequences in the sample. The V and J genes are TRBV6-6 and TRBJ2-7, with 9 bases that match TRBD2. V gave up 6 bases and J gave up 0 bases; unmatched junction bases: 3. The CDR3 length is 14 residues. Germline CDR1 reads MNHNY; CDR2 reads SVGAGI (reference sequence). The chain's CDR3 is CASSRLADSYEQYF. CDR3 nucleotide sequence: TGTGCCAGCAGCCGACTAGCGGACTCCTACGAGCAGTACTTC.

This chain joins TRBV7-8 and TRBJ1-4, with D possibly being TRBD1 (5 bases). V was clipped by 5 bases and J by 7 bases, with 17 bases between them. Germline assignment: CDR1 SGHVS and CDR2 FQNEAQ. The CDR3 sequence is 15 residues long. The CDR3 DNA follows: TGTGCCAGCAGCCTCAGACAGTGGATCAGTGAAAAACTGTTTTTT. It translates to CASSLRQWISEKLFF.

This chain connects TRBV19 to TRBJ1-1; D unresolved. Trimming left V 0 bases short and J 1 base short, with 9 bases between. CDR3 length equals 15 residues. Germline V gene data show CDR1 as LNHDA and CDR2 as SQIVND (reference sequence). CDR3 residues: CASSIDGDSNTEAFF. The CDR3 nucleotides read TGTGCCAGTAGTATAGATGGAGACTCGAACACTGAAGCTTTCTTT.

In this sample, this clone turned up a few times. V gene TRBV4-1 combines with J gene TRBJ2-3, with a weak D call TRBD2 (7 bases). Between the trimmed V and J ends, which lost 4 bases and 4 bases, there was a span of 15 bases. The CDR3 totals 15 residues. Germline CDR1 is MGHRA and CDR2 is YSYEKL. The CDR3 loop is CASSPRTGGADTQYF. The CDR3 region has the DNA TGCGCCAGCAGCCCACGGACGGGGGGCGCAGATACGCAGTATTTT.

The chain couples TRBV6-5 to TRBJ2-7; D gene unclear. V was pared by 6 bases and J by 6 bases, with 15 bases between. Germline V gene data show CDR1 as MNHEY and CDR2 as SVGAGI. The CDR3 spans 13 residues. The CDR3 here is CASRQTGEFEQYF. CDR3 coding DNA: TGTGCCAGCAGACAAACGGGTGAATTCGAGCAGTACTTC.

This chain links TRBV19 with TRBJ1-6, with 8 nucleotides matching TRBD1. Germline V lookup: CDR1 LNHDA, CDR2 SQIVND (reference sequence). V lost 6 bases, J lost 5 bases, and 6 bases stayed unmatched. The length of the CDR3 is 15 residues. CDR3 sequence reads: CASSQTGDHNSPLHF. CDR3 nucleotides: TGTGCCAGTAGCCAGACAGGGGACCATAATTCACCCCTCCACTTT.

This sequence joins TRBV4-2 and TRBJ1-2, with D perhaps TRBD1 (6 bases). V lost 0 bases and J lost 8, with 13 bases in between. The CDR3 runs 14 residues. The germline CDR1 and CDR2 sequences are LGHNA and YNFKEQ. CDR3 sequence (DNA): TGTGCCAGCAGCCAAGATAACAGGGACCAGGGCTACACCTTC. Translation gives CASSQDNRDQGYTF.

J is TRBJ2-3 and V is TRBV27, with D perhaps TRBD1 (6 bases). The CDR3 has 14 residues. V dropped 3 bases and J dropped 5 bases, with 12 bases sitting between them. CDR1 MNHEY and CDR2 SMNVEV come from the germline V gene (reference sequence). CDR3 coding DNA: TGTGCCAGCAGTTTTTCAAGGGGGATAGATACGCAGTATTTT. It translates to CASSFSRGIDTQYF.

V is TRBV27 and J is TRBJ1-2; 8 nucleotides line up with TRBD1. With V trimmed by 10 bases and J by 6 bases, 7 bases remained unmatched. This CDR3 has 12 amino acids. Germline V CDR1 and CDR2: MNHEY, SMNVEV (reference sequence). DNA for the CDR3: TGTGCCACCCGTGGACAGGGAGATGGCTACACCTTC. The encoded protein is CATRGQGDGYTF.

The rearrangement joins TRBV28 to TRBJ2-7; 7 nucleotides line up with TRBD2. Per the germline V gene, CDR1 is MDHEN and CDR2 is SYDVKM. Trimming removed 3 bases from V and 6 bases from J; junction bases left unmatched: 5. This CDR3 has 13 residues. CDR3 sequence: CASSLTSPSEQYF. The CDR3 coding sequence is TGTGCCAGCAGTTTGACTAGCCCCTCCGAGCAGTACTTC.